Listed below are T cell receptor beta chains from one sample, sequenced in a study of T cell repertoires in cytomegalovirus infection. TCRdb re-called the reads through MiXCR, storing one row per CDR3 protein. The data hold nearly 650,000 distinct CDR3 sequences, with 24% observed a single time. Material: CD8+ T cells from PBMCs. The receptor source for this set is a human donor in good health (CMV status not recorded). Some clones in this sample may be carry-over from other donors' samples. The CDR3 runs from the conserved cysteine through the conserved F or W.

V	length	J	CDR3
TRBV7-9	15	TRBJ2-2	CASSSKVPNTGELFF
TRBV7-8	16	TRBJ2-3	CASSLGAGTGTDTQYF
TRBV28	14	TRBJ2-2	CASSFWGAGGELFF
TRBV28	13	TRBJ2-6	CATTGSGANVLTF
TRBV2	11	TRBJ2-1	CASNGGDEQFF
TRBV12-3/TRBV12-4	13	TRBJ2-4	CASSPTRPNIQYF
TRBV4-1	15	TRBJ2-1	CASSLSGGANNEQFF
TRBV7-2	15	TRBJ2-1	CASSLAPASYNEQFF
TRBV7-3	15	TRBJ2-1	CASSSEQSSYNEQFF
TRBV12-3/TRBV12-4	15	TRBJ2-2	CASSLEPGYTGELFF
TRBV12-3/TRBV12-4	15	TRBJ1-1	CASSLSYGASTEAFF
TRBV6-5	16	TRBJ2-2	CASSYSKALYTGELFF
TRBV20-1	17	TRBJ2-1	CSARDPSLAGPINEQFF
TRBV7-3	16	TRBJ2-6	CASSLSGRSGANILTF
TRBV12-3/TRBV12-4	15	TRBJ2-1	CASSRAGTKGNEQFF
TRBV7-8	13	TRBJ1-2	CASSYDPNYGYTF
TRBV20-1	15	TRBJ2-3	CSARDRTFALDTQYF
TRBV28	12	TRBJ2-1	CASGGARNEQFF
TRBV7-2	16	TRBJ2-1	CASSLALRARDNEQFF
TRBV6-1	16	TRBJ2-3	CASRDQGESSADTQYF
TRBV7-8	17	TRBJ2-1	CASSLPRGGPSYNEQFF
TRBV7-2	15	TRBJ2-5	CASSPDRGRGETQYF
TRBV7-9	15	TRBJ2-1	CASSLIPGSYNEQFF
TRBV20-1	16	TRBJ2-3	CSADGSGGLPPDTQYF
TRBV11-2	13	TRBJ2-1	CASSLLPGDKQFF
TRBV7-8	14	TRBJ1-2	CASSPGRVAGGYTF
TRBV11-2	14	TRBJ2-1	CASGASPSYNEQFF
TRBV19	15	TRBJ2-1	CASTYGGPSYNEQFF
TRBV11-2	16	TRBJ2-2	CASTLWDRANTGELFF